The next 11 T cell receptor beta chains were all read from a single sample in a study of blood T cells in healthy people across ages (dated by TCRdb to between 2014 and 2017). Library preparation was by 5' RACE. TCRdb shows the sequencer as Illumina HiSeq 2500. A second 7 to 11 cycle PCR used a sample-barcoded 5' primer and a J-beta primer mix. In-frame beta chains were kept once TCRdb had trimmed the public reads at Q25 with fastp and called clones with MiXCR. Rows with one shared CDR3 protein collapse into an entry with the most common genes and DNA. This sample gives about 670,000 distinct CDR3 sequences in total; approximately 40% of them show up just once. The ten largest clones add up to approximately 31% of the sample. Sequencing was done on a sample of blood. These receptor sequences come from an elderly man in good health.

This clonotype appeared a few times. The V gene is TRBV6-2 or TRBV6-3, the J gene TRBJ2-7; D remains unclear. Trimming shortened V by 4 bases and J by 0 bases, and 10 bases separated the two germline ends. Germline V CDR1 and CDR2: MNHEY, SVGEGT. The CDR3 contains 14 residues. The CDR3 DNA is TGTGCCAGCAGTTTTAGCCAGGTCTCCTACGAGCAGTACTTC. This encodes CASSFSQVSYEQYF.

The V call is TRBV4-2, the J call TRBJ2-4, with 7 bases that match TRBD2. The CDR3 totals 18 residues. CDR1 is LGHNA and CDR2 is YNFKEQ in the germline V gene. V shed 4 bases, J shed 13 bases, and the junction held 25 bases outside the gene matches. The DNA for the CDR3 is TGTGCCAGCAGCCTAGGGGAGGGGTTGGGGGAGGATGGCCATGAGCAGTACTTC. This encodes CASSLGEGLGEDGHEQYF.

This clonotype has just a few counts. J is TRBJ1-2 and V is TRBV28; D gene unclear. Trimming removed 7 bases at V and 8 bases at J, with 14 bases between. Germline CDR1 reads MDHEN; CDR2 reads SYDVKM. This CDR3 spans 12 amino acids. CDR3 nucleotide sequence: TGTGCCAGCACTCGCGGTTTGGAAGGCTACACCTTC. Translated, it gives CASTRGLEGYTF.

The chain carries TRBV7-9 and TRBJ2-5; D tentatively reads TRBD1 or TRBD2 (5 bases each). The germline CDR1 and CDR2 sequences are SEHNR and FQNEAQ (reference sequence). V gave up 8 bases and J gave up 1 base, with 14 bases separating them. The CDR3 covers 14 residues. CDR3 in amino acids: CASQMRGSQETQYF. The DNA for the CDR3 is TGTGCCAGCCAGATGAGGGGTTCCCAAGAGACCCAGTACTTC.

The V call is TRBV20-1, the J call TRBJ2-1; 10 positions agree with TRBD2. The J segment lost 3 bases and the V segment lost 3 bases, leaving 17 bases of the junction unmatched. This CDR3 comprises 19 residues. Germline V lookup: CDR1 DFQATT, CDR2 SNEGSKA (reference sequence). The CDR3 here is CSARDRMGPGLANYNEQFF. CDR3 in DNA: TGCAGTGCTAGGGACAGGATGGGCCCGGGACTAGCGAACTACAATGAGCAGTTCTTC.

The genes are TRBV21-1 and TRBJ1-5; the table calls TRBD1, which could not be checked here. TRBV21-1 is labeled a pseudogene. The CDR3 sequence is 21 residues long. This chain's CDR3 is CASSKVSRAGGNKRCNQPQHF. CDR3 nucleotide sequence: TGTGCCAGCAGCAAAGTGTCGAGGGCAGGGGGCAATAAGCGGTGCAATCAGCCCCAGCATTTT.

V is TRBV11-2 and J is TRBJ1-1; D may be TRBD1 (6 bases). Trimming took off 6 bases at V and 0 bases at J, with 11 bases between the two ends. Per the germline V gene, CDR1 is SGHAT and CDR2 is FQNNGV. This CDR3 has 14 amino acids. CDR3 DNA sequence: TGTGCCAGCAGGGGGGACAACATGAACACTGAAGCTTTCTTT. This codes for CASRGDNMNTEAFF.

This clonotype appeared a few times. CDR3: CASSLATVSYEQYF. The CDR3 nucleotides are TGTGCCAGCAGCTTAGCGACAGTTTCCTACGAGCAGTACTTC. The chain has TRBV7-2 and TRBJ2-7; perhaps TRBD1 as D (5 bases). The germline V and J ends were trimmed by 0 bases and 1 base, with 7 bases remaining between them. CDR3 length: 14 residues. Germline CDR1 SGHTA, CDR2 FQGNSA.

There are many counts of this clonotype. This rearrangement joins TRBV29-1 to TRBJ1-1; a weak D match, TRBD1 (5 bases). V was shortened by 7 bases and J by 1 base, with 10 bases between the two germline ends. The CDR3 contains 12 residues. Germline CDR1 reads SQVTM; CDR2 reads ANQGSEA. Written as DNA, the CDR3 is TGCAGCGGAGGACATCCGAACACTGAAGCTTTCTTT. It yields the protein CSGGHPNTEAFF.

CDR3 bases: TGTGCCAGCAGCCAGCCGGGACTAGCGGGAGGGAACACCGGGGAGCTGTTTTTT. Its translation: CASSQPGLAGGNTGELFF. The V gene is TRBV4-2, the J gene TRBJ2-2; 15 bases fit TRBD2. Germline-derived CDR1 and CDR2 are LGHNA and YNFKEQ. This CDR3 region has 18 residues. V shed 3 bases, J shed 1 base, and the junction held 3 bases outside the gene matches.

At least ten counts were recorded for this clonotype. In DNA form, the CDR3 reads TGCGCCAGCAGCCTAAACATAGGGGAAAAACTGTTTTTT. Residues: CASSLNIGEKLFF. This chain uses TRBV5-1 with TRBJ1-4; no reliable D call. Germline V gives CDR1 SGHRS, CDR2 YFSETQ. Trimming shortened V by 4 bases and J by 8 bases, and 12 bases separated the two germline ends. The length of the CDR3 is 13 residues.